Shown below are 2 T cell receptor beta chains from a single sample sequenced in a study of cytomegalovirus exposure and HLA in healthy donors. Primers for the PCR totalled 60 Vbeta and 13 Jbeta. Some clones are missing from TCRdb's copy, which holds only in-frame ones; the method was immunoSEQ multiplex PCR. There are approximately 100,000 clones in the sample; approximately 79% occur only once, and 5% to 6.5% lies in the top ten. Input material: PBMCs. These TCRs come from a man aged 55 to 69 in good health and CMV-seropositive.

This clone was recorded only once. The chain combines TRBV6-1 with TRBJ2-7; TRBD1 aligns across 10 bases. Per the germline V gene, CDR1 is MNHNS and CDR2 is SASEGT. The CDR3 is made up of 15 amino acids. V lost 5 bases to trimming and J lost 1 base; unmatched junction nucleotides: 5. The DNA for the CDR3 is TGTGCCAGCAGTAGCCGGGACAGGGGATCCTACGAGCAGTACTTC. Protein: CASSSRDRGSYEQYF.

The J gene is TRBJ1-6, the V gene TRBV6-1; D may be TRBD1 (5 bases). This CDR3 contains 15 residues. Trimming cost V 0 bases and J 6 bases, with 9 bases left between them. Germline CDR1 and CDR2: MNHNS and SASEGT. CDR3 sequence reads: CASSEAHGGNSPLHF. In nucleotides, the CDR3 is TGTGCCAGCAGTGAAGCGCACGGGGGTAATTCACCCCTCCACTTT.